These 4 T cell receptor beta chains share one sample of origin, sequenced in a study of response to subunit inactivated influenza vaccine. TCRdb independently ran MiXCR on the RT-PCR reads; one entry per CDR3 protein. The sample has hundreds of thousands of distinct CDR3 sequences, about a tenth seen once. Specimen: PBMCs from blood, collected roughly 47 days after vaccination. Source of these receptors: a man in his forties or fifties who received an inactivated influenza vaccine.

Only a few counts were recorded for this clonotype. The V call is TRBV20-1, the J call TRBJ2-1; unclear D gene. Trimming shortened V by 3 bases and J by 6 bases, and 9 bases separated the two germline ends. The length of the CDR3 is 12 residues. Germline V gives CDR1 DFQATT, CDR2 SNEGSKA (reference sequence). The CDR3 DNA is TGCAGTGCTAGTTTAGTCGGCAATGAGCAGTTCTTC. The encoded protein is CSASLVGNEQFF.

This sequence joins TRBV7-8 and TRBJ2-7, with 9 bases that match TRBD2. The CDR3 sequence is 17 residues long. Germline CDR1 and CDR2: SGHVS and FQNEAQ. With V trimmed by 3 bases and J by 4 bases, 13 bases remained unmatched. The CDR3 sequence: CASSFGTSSLIWYEQYF. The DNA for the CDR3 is TGTGCCAGCAGCTTCGGGACTAGCAGCCTTATCTGGTACGAGCAGTACTTC.

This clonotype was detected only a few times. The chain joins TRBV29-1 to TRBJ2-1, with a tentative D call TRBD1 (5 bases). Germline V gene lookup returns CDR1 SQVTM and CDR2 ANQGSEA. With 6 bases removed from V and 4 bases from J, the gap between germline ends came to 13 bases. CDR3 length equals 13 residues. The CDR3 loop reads CSVVEQGYNEQFF. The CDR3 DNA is TGCAGCGTAGTAGAGCAGGGATACAATGAGCAGTTCTTC.

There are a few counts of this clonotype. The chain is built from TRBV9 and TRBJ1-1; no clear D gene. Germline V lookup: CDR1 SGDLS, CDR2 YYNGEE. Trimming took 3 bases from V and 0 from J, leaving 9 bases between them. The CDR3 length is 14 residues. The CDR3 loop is CASSARVVNTEAFF. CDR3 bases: TGTGCCAGCAGCGCCCGGGTGGTGAACACTGAAGCTTTCTTT.